This T cell receptor beta chain was found in a study of cytomegalovirus exposure and HLA in healthy donors. General study results and limits: Most TCR sequences showed up rarely, but some public TCRs showed up in many donors. The tendency of first-cohort TCR clusters to co-occur in the 110 or so validation repertoires emerged from a later analysis. The CMV antigen specificity of a few CMV-associated chains was confirmed through in vitro analysis. The study labeled 150 to 200 TCR beta chains cytomegalovirus-associated.

As concerns this clone: Its antigen is not identified.

Sequenced by immunoSEQ multiplex PCR; TCRdb stores in-frame clones only, minus some. The sample has about 56,000 clones; around nine tenths are singletons. Germline V gives CDR1 LGHNA, CDR2 YSLEER. CDR3 size: 14 residues. V dropped 4 bases and J dropped 5 bases, with 15 bases sitting between them. Sequencing input: PBMCs. The rearrangement uses TRBV4-3 and TRBJ2-7, with D possibly matching TRBD1 (5 bases). The clonotype originates from a man aged 18 to 29 in good health and CMV-seronegative. The CDR3: CASSLRRGGDEQYF. CDR3 DNA: TGCGCCAGCAGCCTAAGAAGGGGTGGCGACGAGCAGTACTTC.